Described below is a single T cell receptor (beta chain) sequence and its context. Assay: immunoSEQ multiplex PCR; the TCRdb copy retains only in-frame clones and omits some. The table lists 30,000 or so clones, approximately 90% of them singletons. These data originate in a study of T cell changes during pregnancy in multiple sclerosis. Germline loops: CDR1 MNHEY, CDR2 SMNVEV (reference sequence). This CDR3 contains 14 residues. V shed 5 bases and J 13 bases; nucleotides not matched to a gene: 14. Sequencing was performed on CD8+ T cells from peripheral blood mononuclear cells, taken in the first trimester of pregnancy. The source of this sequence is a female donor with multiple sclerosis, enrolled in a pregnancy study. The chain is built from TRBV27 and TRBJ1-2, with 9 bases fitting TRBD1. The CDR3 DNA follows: TGTGCCAGCAGTCTTCATACAGGGGGCGGCCAATGCACCTTC. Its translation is CASSLHTGGGQCTF.